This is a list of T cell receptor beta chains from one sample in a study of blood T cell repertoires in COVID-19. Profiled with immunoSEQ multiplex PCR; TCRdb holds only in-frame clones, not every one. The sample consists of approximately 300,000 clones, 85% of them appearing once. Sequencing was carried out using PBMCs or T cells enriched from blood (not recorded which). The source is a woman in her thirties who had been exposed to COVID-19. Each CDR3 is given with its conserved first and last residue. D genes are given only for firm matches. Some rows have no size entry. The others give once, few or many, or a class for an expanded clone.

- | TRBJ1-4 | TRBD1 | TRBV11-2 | TGTGCCAGCAGCTGGAGGGGACAGGGTGTAGAAAAACTGTTTTTT | CASSWRGQGVEKLFF
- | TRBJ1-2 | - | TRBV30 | TGTGCCTGGAGTGTACGTCGAGACAGCCCCTATGGCTACACCTTC | CAWSVRRDSPYGYTF
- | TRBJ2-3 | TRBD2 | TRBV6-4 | TGTGCCAGCAGTGAAGAAGCGGGGGGGCTACCTCGTCCAGATACGCAGTATTTT | CASSEEAGGLPRPDTQYF
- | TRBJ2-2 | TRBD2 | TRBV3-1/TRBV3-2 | TGTGCCAGCAGCCAACGCTCGGGAGGGCCAACCGTCGGGGAGCTGTTTTTT | CASSQRSGGPTVGELFF
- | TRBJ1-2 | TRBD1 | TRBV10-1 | TGCGCCAGCAACAAAACCCATGGACGGGACAGGGTCGCGGAGGGGCATTTGGATCCCTATGGCTACACCTTC | CASNKTHGRDRVAEGHLDPYGYTF
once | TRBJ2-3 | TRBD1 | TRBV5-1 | TGCGCCAGCAGCTTGGCCGGGACAGGATCAGATACGCAGTATTTT | CASSLAGTGSDTQYF
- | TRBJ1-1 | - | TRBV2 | TGTGCCAGCAGTGTATCAGGGGTCCGGAACACTGAAGCTTTCTTT | CASSVSGVRNTEAFF
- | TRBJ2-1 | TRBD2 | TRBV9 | TGTGCCAGCAGCGTAAGCGGGAGGGACAATGAGCAGTTCTTC | CASSVSGRDNEQFF
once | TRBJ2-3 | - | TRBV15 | TGTGCCACCAGCAGAGAGAGTCGCGCAGATACGCAGTATTTT | CATSRESRADTQYF
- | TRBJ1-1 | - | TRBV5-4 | TGTGCCAGCAGAGAGACGGGGAACACTGAAGCTTTCTTT | CASRETGNTEAFF
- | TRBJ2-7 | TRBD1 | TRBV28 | TGTGCCAGCAGTTCCATTTACGGGACAGCCTACGAGCAGTACTTC | CASSSIYGTAYEQYF
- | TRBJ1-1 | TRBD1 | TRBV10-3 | TGTGCCATCACCTCGACAGGGGGCCCAAACACTGAAGCTTTCTTT | CAITSTGGPNTEAFF
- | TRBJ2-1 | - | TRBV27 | TGTGCCAGCAAGTTTGGGCGTATGGAACAGTTCTTC | CASKFGRMEQFF
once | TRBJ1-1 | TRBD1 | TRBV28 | TGTGCCAGCAGTGTGGGACAGTTAATGAACACTGAAGCTTTCTTT | CASSVGQLMNTEAFF
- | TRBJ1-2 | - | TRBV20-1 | TGCAGTGCTAGTGGCATAGCTAACTATGGCTACACCTTC | CSASGIANYGYTF
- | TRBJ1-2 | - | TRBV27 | TGTGAACAAAGCGGGGCAGACACCTTC | CEQSGADTF
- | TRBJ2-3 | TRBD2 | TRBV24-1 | TGTGCCACCAGTTCAGCGGGAAGGGCAGATACGCAGTATTTT | CATSSAGRADTQYF
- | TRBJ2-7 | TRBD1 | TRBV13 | TGTGCCAGCAGCTTAGGGCGCGCTTCGATTTGGACAGGGGTGAGCGAGCAGTACTTC | CASSLGRASIWTGVSEQYF
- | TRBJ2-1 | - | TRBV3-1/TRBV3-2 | TGTGCCAGCAGCCAACCCATCTACAATGAGCAGTTCTTC | CASSQPIYNEQFF
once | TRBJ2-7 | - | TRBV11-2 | TGTGCCAGCAGCTCTGACAGAATCTACGAGCAGTACTTC | CASSSDRIYEQYF
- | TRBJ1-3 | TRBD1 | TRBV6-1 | TGTGCCAGCAGTTGGCAGGGGGCAGACACCATATATTTT | CASSWQGADTIYF
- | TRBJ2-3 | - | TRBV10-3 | TGTGCCATCAGTGAGTCCAGGGGCACAGATACGCAGTATTTT | CAISESRGTDTQYF
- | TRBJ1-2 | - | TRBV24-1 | TGTGCCACCAAGAACAGGGATGGCTACACCTTC | CATKNRDGYTF
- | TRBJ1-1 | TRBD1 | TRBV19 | TGTGCCAGTAGTATACAGTGGGGACAGGGAATGGGTAACACTGAAGCTTTCTTT | CASSIQWGQGMGNTEAFF
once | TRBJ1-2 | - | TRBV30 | TGTGCCTCGATCGACAGGTTCAATGGCTACACCTTC | CASIDRFNGYTF
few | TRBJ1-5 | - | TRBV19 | TGTGCCAGTAGTATTAGTCAAAGACAGCCCCAGCATTTT | CASSISQRQPQHF
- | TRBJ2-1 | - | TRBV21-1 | TGTGCCAGCAGCACAACAGGGTACAATGAGCAGTTCTTC | CASSTTGYNEQFF
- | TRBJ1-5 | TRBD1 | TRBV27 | TGTGCCAGCAGTTCCGGACAGGGGAATCAGCCCCAGCATTTT | CASSSGQGNQPQHF
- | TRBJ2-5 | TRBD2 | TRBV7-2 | TGTGCCAGCAGCTCCCCTAGCGGGGTGGAAGAGACCCAGTACTTC | CASSSPSGVEETQYF
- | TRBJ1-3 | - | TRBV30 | TGTGCCTGGACCCTTGTATCTGGAAACACCATATATTTT | CAWTLVSGNTIYF
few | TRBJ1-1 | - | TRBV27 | TGTGCCAGTTGGGAAAGGGGAGGGGTCACTGAAGCTTTCTTT | CASWERGGVTEAFF
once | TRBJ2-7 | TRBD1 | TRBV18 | TGTGCCAGCTCAACGGGACAGGGGAAGGGCTGGCAGTACTTC | CASSTGQGKGWQYF